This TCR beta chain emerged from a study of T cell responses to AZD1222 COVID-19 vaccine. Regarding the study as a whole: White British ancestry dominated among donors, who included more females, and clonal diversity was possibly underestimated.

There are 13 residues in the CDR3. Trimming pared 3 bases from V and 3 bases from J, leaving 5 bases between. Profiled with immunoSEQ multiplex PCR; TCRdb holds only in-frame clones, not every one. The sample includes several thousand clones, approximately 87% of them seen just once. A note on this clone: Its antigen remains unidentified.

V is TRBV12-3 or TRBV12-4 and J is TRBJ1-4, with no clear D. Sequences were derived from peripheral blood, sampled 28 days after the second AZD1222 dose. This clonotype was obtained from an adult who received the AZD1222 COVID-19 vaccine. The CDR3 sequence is CASSFWANEKLFF. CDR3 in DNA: TGTGCCAGCAGTTTCTGGGCTAATGAAAAACTGTTTTTT.